The 20 T cell receptor beta chains below all came from one sample that was sequenced in a study of early T cells in non-severe SARS-CoV-2 infection. TCRdb called the 5' RACE reads again in MiXCR, with one record for every CDR3 protein. The sample includes roughly 53,000 distinct CDR3 sequences, around 9.7% of them seen just once. The specimen was whole blood. These receptor sequences come from an adult who was a healthcare worker with PCR-confirmed SARS-CoV-2 infection or an uninfected control (not recorded which).

This clonotype was seen a few times. The chain combines TRBV7-8 with TRBJ2-7; D possibly corresponds to TRBD1 (6 bases). This CDR3 is 15 amino acids long. V gave up 7 bases and J gave up 1 base, with 17 bases separating them. Per the germline V gene, CDR1 is SGHVS and CDR2 is FQNEAQ. CDR3 amino acids: CASNDRTRDSYEQYF. DNA of the CDR3: TGTGCCAGCAATGACAGGACAAGGGATTCCTACGAGCAGTACTTC.

The sample holds a few counts of this clonotype. One junction end disagrees with the germline gene, perhaps due to a read error. The chain joins TRBV11-2 to TRBJ1-2; no firm D call. The CDR3 has 13 amino acids. In germline, CDR1 is SGHAT, CDR2 FQNNGV. The CDR3 coding sequence is TGTGCCAGCAGCTCAAAAATTTCGGAAAGCTCCCTTTTC. Residues: CASSSKISESSLF.

This clonotype was picked up many times. The V and J genes are TRBV7-9 and TRBJ1-2, with 8 positions matching TRBD1. V shed 5 bases, J shed 1 base, and the junction held 9 bases outside the gene matches. The germline V gene encodes CDR1 SEHNR and CDR2 FQNEAQ (reference sequence). The CDR3 contains 16 residues. CDR3 coding DNA: TGTGCCAGCAGCCCTTCGGGACAGGCCCTTAACTATGGCTACACCTTC. This encodes CASSPSGQALNYGYTF. The entire variable domain, with the rest obtained from reference TRBV7-9 and TRBJ1-2, is as follows: DTGVSQNPRHKITKRGQNVTFRCDPISEHNRLYWYRQTLGQGPEFLTYFQNEAQLEKSRLLSDRFSAERPKGSFSTLEIQRTEQGDSAMYLCASSPSGQALNYGYTFGSGTRLTVV.

V gene TRBV4-2 combines with J gene TRBJ2-3, with D perhaps being TRBD1 or TRBD2 (5 bases each). Germline lookup yields CDR1 LGHNA and CDR2 YNFKEQ. The germline V and J ends were trimmed by 3 bases and 2 bases, with 15 bases remaining between them. The CDR3 consists of 16 residues. Here the CDR3 reads CASSQGTGTPTDTQYF. The CDR3 DNA reads as TGTGCCAGCAGCCAGGGAACCGGGACGCCCACAGATACGCAGTATTTT.

This clonotype has a handful of counts. The chain carries TRBV10-3 and TRBJ2-1; possibly TRBD1 for D (6 bases). V gave up 4 bases and J gave up 8 bases, with 15 bases separating them. CDR1 and CDR2 from the germline V gene are ENHRY and SYGVKD. The CDR3 extends over 14 amino acids. The CDR3 nucleotides are TGTGCCATCAGTGGACAGGCCTCGGGCGATGAGCAGTTCTTC. Amino acids: CAISGQASGDEQFF.

This clonotype was picked up many times. The chain is built from TRBV12-3 or TRBV12-4 and TRBJ1-5; no reliable D call. Trimming left V 3 bases short and J 6 bases short, with 9 bases between. The CDR3 covers 13 residues. In DNA, the CDR3 is TGTGCCAGCAGTTTTCGGGGAACTCAGCCCCAGCATTTT. It yields the protein CASSFRGTQPQHF.

V usage is TRBV29-1 and J usage is TRBJ2-2; a possible D gene is TRBD2 (6 bases). Trimming pared 2 bases from V and 5 bases from J, leaving 9 bases between. CDR3 length: 13 residues. Germline lookup yields CDR1 SQVTM and CDR2 ANQGSEA. In DNA form, the CDR3 reads TGCAGCGTTGAATTAGCGGAAACCGGGGAGCTGTTTTTT. This translates into CSVELAETGELFF.

The rearrangement uses TRBV3-1 and TRBJ2-2; D is unclear. This CDR3 has 11 amino acids. Per the germline V gene, CDR1 is LGHDT and CDR2 is YNNKEL (reference sequence). Trimming pared 5 bases from V and 5 bases from J, leaving 3 bases between. CDR3 DNA: TGTGCCAGCAGCAAAACCGGGGAGCTGTTTTTT. Its protein product is CASSKTGELFF.

This clonotype was seen more than once but under ten times. The chain couples TRBV12-3 or TRBV12-4 to TRBJ2-3; D gene ambiguous. This CDR3 is 14 amino acids long. Trimming took 5 bases from V and 1 from J, leaving 10 bases between them. CDR3 residues: CASSPDRGTDTQYF. CDR3 DNA sequence: TGTGCCAGCAGTCCGGACCGCGGCACAGATACGCAGTATTTT.

J is TRBJ2-3 and V is TRBV10-1; TRBD2 matches 10 bases. Trimming at V came to 0 bases and at J to 2 bases, leaving 5 bases not matched to a gene. CDR3 length: 17 residues. The germline V gene has CDR1 WNHNN and CDR2 SYGVQD (reference sequence). This CDR3 is CASSESRTSGFTDTQYF. In DNA form, the CDR3 reads TGCGCCAGCAGTGAGTCCAGGACTAGCGGATTCACAGATACGCAGTATTTT.

The sample holds a few counts of this clonotype. The genes are TRBV10-3 and TRBJ1-1; the D is unclear. The V end lost 3 bases, the J end lost 6 bases, and 8 bases lay between the germline ends. The CDR3 is 12 residues long. Germline V gene sequence: CDR1 ENHRY, CDR2 SYGVKD. CDR3 sequence reads: CAISDSRAEAFF. The CDR3 DNA reads as TGTGCCATCAGTGACAGTCGGGCTGAAGCTTTCTTT.

This clonotype was recorded at least ten times. The chain couples TRBV27 to TRBJ2-1; maybe TRBD2 (5 bases). Germline loops: CDR1 MNHEY, CDR2 SMNVEV (reference sequence). The length of the CDR3 is 15 residues. V lost 8 bases and J 0 bases, leaving 14 bases between the germline ends. The CDR3 DNA reads TGTGCCAGCTCCCCCGGGGTATCCTCCTACAATGAGCAGTTCTTC. Amino acid sequence: CASSPGVSSYNEQFF.

The chain has TRBV29-1 and TRBJ2-7; TRBD1 matches 9 bases. CDR1 is SQVTM and CDR2 is ANQGSEA in the germline V gene. The CDR3 contains 14 residues. Trimming at V came to 0 bases and at J to 6 bases, leaving 6 bases not matched to a gene. For the CDR3, the DNA is TGCAGCGTTGAAGATAGGGACAGGGCGGGCGAGCAGTACTTC. Its translation is CSVEDRDRAGEQYF.

This clonotype was seen more than once but under ten times. The chain employs TRBV10-2 and TRBJ1-2, with unresolved D. The germline gives CDR1 WSHSY, CDR2 SAAADI. Trimming took off 2 bases at V and 1 base at J, with 11 bases between the two ends. This CDR3 is 15 amino acids long. In DNA, the CDR3 is TGCGCCAGCAGTGAGAGTGCCACCAATAACTATGGCTACACCTTC. This gives the protein CASSESATNNYGYTF.

There are a few counts of this clonotype. The genes are TRBV4-1 and TRBJ2-7; D gene ambiguous. V was pared by 1 base and J by 2 bases, with 6 bases between. This CDR3 comprises 13 residues. Germline V gene lookup returns CDR1 MGHRA and CDR2 YSYEKL. The CDR3 loop is CASSQGFTYEQYF. CDR3 in DNA: TGCGCCAGCAGCCAAGGGTTTACCTACGAGCAGTACTTC.

The CDR3 nucleotides read TGTGCCAGCAGCCAAGTTCTAGCGGGGGGAGACAATGAGCAGTTCTTC. Encoded protein: CASSQVLAGGDNEQFF. The chain links TRBV3-1 to TRBJ2-1; the match to TRBD2 covers 11 bases. The CDR3 spans 16 residues. Trimming removed 1 base from V and 5 bases from J; junction bases left unmatched: 4. Germline loops: CDR1 LGHDT, CDR2 YNNKEL (reference sequence).

This sequence joins TRBV29-1 and TRBJ2-1; 7 nucleotides line up with TRBD2. V lost 4 bases to trimming and J lost 8 bases; unmatched junction nucleotides: 5. This CDR3 is 12 amino acids long. Germline loops: CDR1 SQVTM, CDR2 ANQGSEA. The CDR3 coding sequence is TGCAGCGTTGTGAGGGCGGGGGATGAGCAGTTCTTC. It translates to CSVVRAGDEQFF.

Points on this clonotype: Sequence at one end of the junction differs from germline and may be a read error. The V call is TRBV6-4, the J call TRBJ2-1, with D possibly TRBD1 on 6 matching bases. The CDR3 consists of 15 residues. Germline CDR1 MRHNA, CDR2 SNTAGT. The CDR3 DNA reads as TGTGCCAGCAGTCCACAGGGAAGCCCCTACAATAAGCAGTTCTTC. Amino acid sequence: CASSPQGSPYNKQFF.

This clonotype occurred a few times. The chain employs TRBV12-3 or TRBV12-4 and TRBJ2-5; TRBD2 matches 7 bases. The CDR3 is 13 amino acids. V was clipped by 7 bases and J by 5 bases; unmatched bases: 7. The CDR3 region is CASTTGGWETQYF. CDR3 DNA: TGTGCCAGCACGACGGGGGGTTGGGAGACCCAGTACTTC.

There are many counts of this clonotype. This chain connects TRBV4-1 to TRBJ2-3, with 8 bases identical to TRBD2. V lost 3 bases and J lost 5; bases outside the gene matches: 16. CDR3 length: 18 amino acids. CDR1 and CDR2 from the germline V gene are MGHRA and YSYEKL. CDR3 DNA: TGCGCCAGCAGCCATCCTCCCGGATTAGCGGGGTTCAGAGATACGCAGTATTTT. Encoded protein: CASSHPPGLAGFRDTQYF.